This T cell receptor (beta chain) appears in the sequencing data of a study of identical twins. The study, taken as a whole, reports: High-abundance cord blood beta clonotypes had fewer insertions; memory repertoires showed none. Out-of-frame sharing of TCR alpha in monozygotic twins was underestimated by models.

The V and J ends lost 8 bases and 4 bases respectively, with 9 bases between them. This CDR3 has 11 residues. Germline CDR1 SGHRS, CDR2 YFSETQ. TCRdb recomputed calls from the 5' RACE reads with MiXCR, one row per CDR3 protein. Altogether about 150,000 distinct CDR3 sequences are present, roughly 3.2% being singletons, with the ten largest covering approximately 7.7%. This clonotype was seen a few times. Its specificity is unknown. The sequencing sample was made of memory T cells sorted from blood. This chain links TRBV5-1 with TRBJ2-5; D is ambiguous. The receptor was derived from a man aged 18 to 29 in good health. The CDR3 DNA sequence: TGCGCCAGTGGCAACGGAGAGACCCAGTACTTC. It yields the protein CASGNGETQYF.